Shown below are 19 T cell receptor beta chains from a single sample sequenced in a study of shared clonotypes between healthy human individuals. Assay used: immunoSEQ multiplex PCR; TCRdb lists only in-frame clones, some missing. Among around 340,000 clones listed, roughly 70% were seen once. Sequenced material: memory CD4+ T cells sorted from blood. Subset in this sample: CD45RA-negative fraction. These receptor sequences come from a man aged 25-40 years in good health.

As for this clone: This may arise from a read error, as a much more abundant clone is one base away. The sample carries other DNA sequences with the same CDR3. The V call is TRBV7-2, the J call TRBJ2-7; 7 positions match TRBD2. This CDR3 has 15 amino acids. From germline, CDR1 is SGHTA and CDR2 FQGNSA. CDR3 residues: CASSAQSGTTYEQYF. The CDR3 bases are TGTGCCAGCAGCGCCCAAAGCGGGACGACCTATGAGCAGTACTTC.

The chain is built from TRBV7-2 and TRBJ1-2; tentative D call: TRBD1 (6 bases). Germline V gene lookup returns CDR1 SGHTA and CDR2 FQGNSA. The CDR3 is 15 residues long. Trimming took off 3 bases at V and 6 bases at J, with 17 bases between the two ends. In DNA form, the CDR3 reads TGTGCCAGCAGCTTCCGTCCAGGGGTATTCGATGGCTACACCTTC. Protein product: CASSFRPGVFDGYTF.

The rearrangement joins TRBV11-2 to TRBJ2-1; no definite D call. The CDR3 loop spans 15 amino acids. The V end lost 3 bases, the J end lost 7 bases, and 16 bases lay between the germline ends. Germline V gene data show CDR1 as SGHAT and CDR2 as FQNNGV. The CDR3 bases are TGTGCCAGCAGCTTCGCCGGGTCTATTGGGAATGAGCAGTTCTTC. Translation gives CASSFAGSIGNEQFF.

J is TRBJ1-2 and V is TRBV9, with a weak D call TRBD1 (6 bases). V lost 2 bases and J 7 bases, leaving 12 bases between the germline ends. The CDR3 contains 13 residues. Per germline, CDR1 SGDLS and CDR2 YYNGEE. CDR3: CASSVIQGFGYTF. As DNA, the CDR3 is TGTGCCAGCAGCGTCATACAGGGCTTTGGCTACACCTTC.

V is TRBV28 and J is TRBJ2-3; 10 bases match TRBD2. CDR1 and CDR2 (germline): MDHEN, SYDVKM. J lost 2 bases, V lost 2 bases, and 13 bases had no gene match. The CDR3 is 19 amino acids. In DNA form, the CDR3 reads TGTGCCAGCAGTTTACGGACAACTAGCGGGAATCCACTCACAGATACGCAGTATTTT. Translating it yields CASSLRTTSGNPLTDTQYF.

The V call is TRBV2, the J call TRBJ2-2; D uncertain. This CDR3 is 14 amino acids long. V lost 4 bases, J lost 0 bases, and 6 bases lay in between. CDR1 SNHLY and CDR2 FYNNEI come from the germline V gene. The CDR3, as DNA: TGTGCCAGCAGTGTCCTAGCGAACACCGGGGAGCTGTTTTTT. The encoded protein is CASSVLANTGELFF.

This chain joins TRBV7-8 and TRBJ2-3; 11 positions match TRBD2. This CDR3 comprises 15 residues. The J segment lost 5 bases and the V segment lost 5 bases, leaving 6 bases of the junction unmatched. Germline V lookup: CDR1 SGHVS, CDR2 FQNEAQ. CDR3 nucleotide sequence: TGTGCCAGCAGCGCGTTAGCGGGGGGGATAGATACGCAGTATTTT. Translation gives CASSALAGGIDTQYF.

This clone appeared a single time. The chain joins TRBV5-6 to TRBJ2-5; 9 bases agree with TRBD1. Germline V gene data show CDR1 as SGHDT and CDR2 as YYEEEE. V dropped 2 bases and J dropped 2; count of bases not matched to a gene: 13. The CDR3 totals 18 residues. CDR3 DNA sequence: TGTGCCAGCAGCTTTAGAACAGGGGGCGCTTGGGGTCAAGAGACCCAGTACTTC. Its translation: CASSFRTGGAWGQETQYF.

This sequence joins TRBV2 and TRBJ1-4; 7 bases map to TRBD1. CDR1 is SNHLY, CDR2 FYNNEI, per germline. The junction had 10 bases not matched to a gene; V was cut back by 7 bases and J by 8 bases. The CDR3 is 14 amino acids. DNA of the CDR3: TGTGCCAGCAACCGGAGACAGGGAGAGGAAAAACTGTTTTTT. Translating gives CASNRRQGEEKLFF.

The sample holds one count of this clone. The V and J genes are TRBV25-1 and TRBJ2-1, with D unclear. V dropped 5 bases and J dropped 6 bases, with 26 bases sitting between them. Looked up from germline, CDR1 is MGHDK and CDR2 is SYGVNS. The CDR3 is 18 amino acids. This chain's CDR3 is CASSPPKGPKTTFNEQFF. CDR3 DNA: TGTGCCAGCAGTCCCCCCAAGGGCCCCAAGACGACGTTCAATGAGCAGTTCTTC. Full variable domain (remainder filled in from reference TRBV25-1 and TRBJ2-1): EADIYQTPRYLVIGTGKKITLECSQTMGHDKMYWYQQDPGMELHLIHYSYGVNSTEKGDLSSESTVSRIRTEHFPLTLESARPSHTSQYLCASSPPKGPKTTFNEQFFGPGTRLTVL.

In its sample, this clone was seen once. The V gene is TRBV2, the J gene TRBJ2-1; TRBD2 agrees at 9 bases. CDR1 and CDR2 (germline): SNHLY, FYNNEI. The CDR3 runs 15 residues. The ends lost 2 bases at V and 3 bases at J; junction bases unmatched: 2. The CDR3 region has the DNA TGTGCCAGCAGTGAACGCGGGAGGGTCTACAATGAGCAGTTCTTC. Protein sequence: CASSERGRVYNEQFF.

V and J are TRBV23-1 and TRBJ1-2; a possible D gene is TRBD1 (6 bases). TRBV23-1 is placed among ORFs of uncertain function. This CDR3 spans 12 amino acids. The V and J ends lost 6 bases and 4 bases respectively, with 9 bases between them. This CDR3 reads CASRRGAYGYTF. The CDR3 nucleotides read TGCGCCAGCAGGAGGGGGGCCTATGGCTACACCTTC.

The genes are TRBV4-1 and TRBJ1-4; unclear D gene. In germline, CDR1 is MGHRA, CDR2 YSYEKL. The CDR3 covers 16 residues. Trimming cost V 1 base and J 4 bases, with 13 bases left between them. CDR3 bases: TGCGCCAGCAGCCAAGCTCCGGTGAACGTTAATGAAAAACTGTTTTTT. Its protein product is CASSQAPVNVNEKLFF.

The V call is TRBV6-4, the J call TRBJ2-1, with 9 bases lining up with TRBD2. The CDR3 consists of 16 residues. Trimming removed 4 bases from V and 2 bases from J; junction bases left unmatched: 6. Germline CDR1 is MRHNA and CDR2 is SNTAGT. CDR3 region: CASSGSGLATYNEQFF. The CDR3 DNA reads TGTGCCAGCAGTGGATCGGGACTAGCAACCTACAATGAGCAGTTCTTC.

J is TRBJ2-7 and V is TRBV28; 9 nucleotides agree with TRBD2. Looked up from germline, CDR1 is MDHEN and CDR2 is SYDVKM. The CDR3 sequence is 20 residues long. J gave up 3 bases and V 6 bases, and 24 bases lay outside the gene matches. The DNA for the CDR3 is TGTGCCAGCAGGCCCAACCCCCCATTGCGTAGCGGGAGTAACTTCTACGAGCAGTACTTC. It encodes CASRPNPPLRSGSNFYEQYF.

The CDR3 bases are TGTGCCAGCAGCTCCGGGACTAGCGGGGTAGGCTCCTACAATGAGCAGTTCTTC. Its protein product is CASSSGTSGVGSYNEQFF. The chain joins TRBV5-4 to TRBJ2-1; the match to TRBD2 covers 13 bases. Per germline, CDR1 SGHNT and CDR2 YYREEE (reference sequence). The CDR3 extends over 18 amino acids. Trimming took 3 bases from V and 0 from J; bases not matched to a gene: 6.

This rearrangement joins TRBV5-1 to TRBJ1-5; D uncertain. Trimming took 0 bases from V and 1 from J, leaving 2 bases between them. CDR1 SGHRS and CDR2 YFSETQ come from the germline V gene. This CDR3 region has 13 residues. This chain's CDR3 is CASSLESNQPQHF. The CDR3 nucleotides read TGCGCCAGCAGCTTGGAGAGCAATCAGCCCCAGCATTTT. Based on the CDR3 plus reference TRBV5-1 and TRBJ1-5, the full variable domain is KAGVTQTPRYLIKTRGQQVTLSCSPISGHRSVSWYQQTPGQGLQFLFEYFSETQRNKGNFPGRFSGRQFSNSRSEMNVSTLELGDSALYLCASSLESNQPQHFGDGTRLSIL.

As concerns this clone: A read error is possible here, since a much larger clone lies one base away. Other DNA sequences in this sample translate to the same CDR3. V usage is TRBV10-3 and J usage is TRBJ2-3, with TRBD2 matching over 8 bases. From germline, CDR1 is ENHRY and CDR2 SYGVKD. This CDR3 is 17 amino acids long. CDR3 residues: CAISYEGYGRAPDTQYF. As DNA, the CDR3 is TGCGCCATCAGTTACGAAGGGTACGGGAGGGCCCCAGATACGCAGTATTTT.

This clone was detected many times. Other DNA sequences from this sample encode an identical CDR3 as well. V usage is TRBV28 and J usage is TRBJ1-1; 7 bases are a match to TRBD1. The germline V gene encodes CDR1 MDHEN and CDR2 SYDVKM. V was clipped by 8 bases and J by 0 bases; unmatched bases: 6. The CDR3 totals 14 residues. Written as DNA, the CDR3 is TGTGCCAGCGAACAGGGGCCAATGAACACTGAAGCTTTCTTT. This sequence encodes CASEQGPMNTEAFF.